This TCR beta chain was documented in a study of a mutant IDH1 vaccine in newly diagnosed glioma. Study-level findings and limits: Apparently, pseudoprogression bore no relation to changes among the top peripheral T cell clonotypes.

Generated by immunoSEQ multiplex PCR, the TCRdb table keeps only in-frame clones and is missing some. The sample shows fewer than 35,000 clones, around 81% of them seen only once. Time point given: week 47, end of study. Each vaccine dose was 300 ug of mutant IDH1 20-mer peptide, with topical imiquimod. The CDR3 totals 16 residues. V lost 0 bases to trimming and J lost 1 base, with 11 bases between them. Germline V CDR1 and CDR2: SGHRS, YFSETQ. This clone has just a few counts. Antigen specificity is unknown. The material sequenced was PBMCs, taken from a glioma patient whose treatment included an IDH1 peptide vaccine. V usage is TRBV5-1 and J usage is TRBJ1-3, with D hard to call. The source is a man aged 25-45 years with glioma. The CDR3 region has the DNA TGCGCCAGCAGCTTGGAGGTTTCGGGTTCTGGAAACACCATATATTTT. Amino acid sequence: CASSLEVSGSGNTIYF.